Sequencing of this T cell receptor (beta chain) was carried out in a study of T cell responses to AZD1222 COVID-19 vaccine (dated by TCRdb to 2020 to 2022). Some background on the complete study: TCR sequencing covered roughly 230 trial participants: 207 given two doses of AZD1222 and about 26 given two doses of MenACWY control vaccine. Trial participants were enrolled into age subgroups of 18-55, 56-69 and 70-plus years, which contained 148, 28 and 57 TCR-sequenced participants, respectively. Beyond this particular receptor, the publication reports: In the small 56-69-year group, the increase in depth fell short of significance, most likely because of low power. Participants were mostly white British and included more females than males, and it was suggested by the authors that clonal diversity may have been underestimated. Because no day 14 peak-response samples were available, repertoires were characterized only after the peak T cell response. Conclusions about previously exposed vaccinees are limited, since just five to seven AZD1222 recipients were seropositive for SARS-CoV-2 at baseline. Epitopes outside the regions mutated in the B.1.351 and B.1.1.7 variants were reportedly recognized by nearly half of the unique spike-specific TCRs. Vaccine-associated CD4 TCRs spanned the whole spike protein, with dominant responses in regions 160-218 and 743-854. After two AZD1222 doses, both the breadth and the depth of spike-specific TCRs were significantly higher than at day 0 and than in MenACWY recipients.

From the germline V gene, CDR1 is MDHEN and CDR2 is SYDVKM. The germline ends are 17 bases apart after V is trimmed by 5 bases and J by 10 bases. Taken from cysteine to phenylalanine, the CDR3 has 13 residues. Only CDR3 DNA is held: 39 bases, read in frame from base 1. Explained via the paper, the time point label denotes: about 28 days (+/-7) after the second vaccine dose. The sample's treatment or condition label, in plain terms: meningococcal conjugate vaccine given as trial control. Vaccinee samples came from UK trials COV001 and COV002, including a single-blind randomized controlled phase 2/3 trial of AZD1222 (ChAdOx1 nCoV-19) in healthy adults. For TCRbeta chain sequencing, PBMC samples were collected from trial participants at day 0 and at day 28 after the second dose. The CDR3 regions of human TCRbeta chains were analyzed by immunosequencing. The authors processed their data as follows. Repertoire TCRs were matched against a reference library of SARS-CoV-2-specific TCRs generated with the MIRA antigen-specificity platform. Breadth was defined as the fraction of unique TCRs that were SARS-CoV-2-associated, and depth was defined as the fraction of total T cells that were SARS-CoV-2-associated. Using the MIRA data, each spike-specific TCR was assigned both to the spike region to which the TCR was reactive and to a CD4 or CD8 class. Log10-transformed breadth and depth values were compared by one-way ANOVA with Sidak's multiple comparisons tests. In its TCRdb copy, this immuneACCESS table keeps in-frame sequences only and misses some clones. Where compared with another copy, unresolved V genes explain less than half of these, and the others have no known cause. V and J calls and clone size follow that table, whereas D and trimming were derived from the DNA. This sample gives 140,000 to 150,000 clones in total; about 90% of them show up just once. 7.5% to 8% of the sample goes to the ten largest clones.

Points on this clone: The clone's antigen remains unknown. Base-call qualities are not available, and no considerably larger clone is one nucleotide away.

The sample consisted of peripheral blood, taken 28 days after the second dose of the MenACWY control vaccine. The origin of this receptor is an adult who received the MenACWY meningococcal vaccine as a control. This receptor chain uses TRBV28 and TRBJ1-1; a tentative D match to TRBD1 spans 5 bases. The CDR3 reads CASSPGSSLGAFF. The nucleotide sequence is given as TGTGCCAGCAGTCCAGGGTCATCACTGGGAGCTTTCTTT.